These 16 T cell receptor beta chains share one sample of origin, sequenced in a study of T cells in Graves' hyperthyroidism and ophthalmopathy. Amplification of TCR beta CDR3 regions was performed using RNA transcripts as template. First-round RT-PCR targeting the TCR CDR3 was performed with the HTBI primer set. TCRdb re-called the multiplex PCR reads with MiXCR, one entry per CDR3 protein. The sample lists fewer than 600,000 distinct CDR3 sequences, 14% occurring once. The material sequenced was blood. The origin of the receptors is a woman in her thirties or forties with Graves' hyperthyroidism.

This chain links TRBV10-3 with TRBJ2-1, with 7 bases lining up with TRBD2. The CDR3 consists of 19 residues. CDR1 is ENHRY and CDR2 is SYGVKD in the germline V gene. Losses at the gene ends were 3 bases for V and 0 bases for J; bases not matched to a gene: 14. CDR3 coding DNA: TGTGCCATCAGTGACCGGGAGGACAAATACCAGCACTCCTACAATGAGCAGTTCTTC. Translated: CAISDREDKYQHSYNEQFF.

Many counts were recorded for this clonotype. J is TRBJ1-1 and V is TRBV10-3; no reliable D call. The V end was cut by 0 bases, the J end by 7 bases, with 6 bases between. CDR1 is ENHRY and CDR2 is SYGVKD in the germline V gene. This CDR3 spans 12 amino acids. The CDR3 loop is CAISESGIEAFF. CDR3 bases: TGTGCCATCAGTGAGTCCGGCATTGAAGCTTTCTTT.

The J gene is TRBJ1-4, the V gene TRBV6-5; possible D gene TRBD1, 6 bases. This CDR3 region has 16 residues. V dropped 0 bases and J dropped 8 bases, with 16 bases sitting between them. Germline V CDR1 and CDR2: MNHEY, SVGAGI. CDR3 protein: CASSYSVWTAIEKLFF. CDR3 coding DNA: TGTGCCAGCAGTTACTCGGTCTGGACAGCGATAGAAAAACTGTTTTTT.

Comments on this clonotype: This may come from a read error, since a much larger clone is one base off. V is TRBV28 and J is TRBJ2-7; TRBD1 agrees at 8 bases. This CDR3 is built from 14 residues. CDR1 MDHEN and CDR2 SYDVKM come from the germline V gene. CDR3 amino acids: CACSLWTGSHEQYF. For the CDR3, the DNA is TGTGCCTGCAGTTTGTGGACAGGGTCACACGAGCAGTACTTC.

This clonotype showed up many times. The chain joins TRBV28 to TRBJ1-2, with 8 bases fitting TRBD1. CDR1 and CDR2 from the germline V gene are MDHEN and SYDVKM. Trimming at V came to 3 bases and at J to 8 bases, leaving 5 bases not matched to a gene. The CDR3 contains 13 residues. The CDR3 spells CASSFATGVGYTF. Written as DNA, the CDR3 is TGTGCCAGCAGTTTCGCGACAGGGGTCGGCTACACCTTC.

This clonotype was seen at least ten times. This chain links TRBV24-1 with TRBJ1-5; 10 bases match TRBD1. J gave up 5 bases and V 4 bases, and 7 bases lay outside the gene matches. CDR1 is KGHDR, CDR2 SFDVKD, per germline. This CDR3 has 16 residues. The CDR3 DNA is TGTGCCACCAGTGAAAGGGGACAGGGGAGGCATCAGCCCCAGCATTTT. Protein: CATSERGQGRHQPQHF.

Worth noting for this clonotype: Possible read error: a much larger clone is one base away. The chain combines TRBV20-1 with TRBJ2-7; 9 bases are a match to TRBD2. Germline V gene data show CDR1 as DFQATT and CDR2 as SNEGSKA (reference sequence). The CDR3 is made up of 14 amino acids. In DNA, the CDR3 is TGCAGTGCTAGATCGTTGCGGGAGGGCTACGAGCGGTACTTC. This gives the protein CSARSLREGYERYF.

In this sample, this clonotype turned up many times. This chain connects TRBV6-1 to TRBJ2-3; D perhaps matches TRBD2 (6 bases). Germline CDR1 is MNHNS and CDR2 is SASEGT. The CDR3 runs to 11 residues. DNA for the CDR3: TGTGCGGGGCGGGACACAGATACGCAGTATTTT. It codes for CAGRDTDTQYF.

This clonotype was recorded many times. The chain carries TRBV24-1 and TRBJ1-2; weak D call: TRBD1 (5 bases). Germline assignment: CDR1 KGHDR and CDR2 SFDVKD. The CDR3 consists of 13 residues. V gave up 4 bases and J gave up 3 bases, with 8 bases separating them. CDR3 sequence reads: CATSEAGHYGYTF. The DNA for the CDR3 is TGTGCCACCAGTGAAGCAGGGCACTATGGCTACACCTTC.

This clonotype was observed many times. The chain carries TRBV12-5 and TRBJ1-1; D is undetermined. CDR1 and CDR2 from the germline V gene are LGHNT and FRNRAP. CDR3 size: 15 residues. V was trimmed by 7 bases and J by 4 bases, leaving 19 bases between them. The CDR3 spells CASDDSTPVITEAFF. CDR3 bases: TGTGCTAGTGACGACTCGACCCCCGTTATCACTGAAGCTTTCTTT.

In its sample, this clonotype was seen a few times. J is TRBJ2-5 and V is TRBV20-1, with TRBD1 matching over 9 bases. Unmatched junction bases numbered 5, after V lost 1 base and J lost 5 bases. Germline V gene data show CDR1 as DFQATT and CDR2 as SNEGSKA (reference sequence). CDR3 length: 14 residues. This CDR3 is CSARGDRERETQYF. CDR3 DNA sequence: TGCAGTGCTAGAGGGGACAGGGAACGCGAGACCCAGTACTTC.

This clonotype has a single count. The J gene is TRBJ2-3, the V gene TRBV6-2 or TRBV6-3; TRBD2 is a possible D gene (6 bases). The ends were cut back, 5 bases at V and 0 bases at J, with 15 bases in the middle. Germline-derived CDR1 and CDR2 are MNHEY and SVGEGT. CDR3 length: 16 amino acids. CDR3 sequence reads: CASSGVRLASTDTQYF. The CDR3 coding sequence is TGTGCCAGCAGTGGAGTTCGGCTAGCGAGCACAGATACGCAGTATTTT.

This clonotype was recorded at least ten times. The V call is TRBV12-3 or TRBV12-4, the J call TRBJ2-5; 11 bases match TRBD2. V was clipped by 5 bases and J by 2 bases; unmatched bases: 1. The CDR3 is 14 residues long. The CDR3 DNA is TGTGCCAGCAGTACTAGCGGGGGTCAAGAGACCCAGTACTTC. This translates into CASSTSGGQETQYF.

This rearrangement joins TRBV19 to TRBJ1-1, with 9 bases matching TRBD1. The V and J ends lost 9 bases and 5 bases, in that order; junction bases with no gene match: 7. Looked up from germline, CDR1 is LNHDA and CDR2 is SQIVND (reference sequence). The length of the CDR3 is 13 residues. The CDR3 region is CASQQGAATEAFF. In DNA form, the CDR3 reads TGTGCCAGCCAACAGGGGGCCGCAACTGAAGCTTTCTTT.

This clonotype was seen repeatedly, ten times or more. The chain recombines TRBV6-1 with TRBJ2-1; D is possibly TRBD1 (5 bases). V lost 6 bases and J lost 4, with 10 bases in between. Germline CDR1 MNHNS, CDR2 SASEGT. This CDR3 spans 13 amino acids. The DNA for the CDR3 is TGTGCCAGCAGGCTACAGGAATACAATGAGCAGTTCTTC. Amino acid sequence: CASRLQEYNEQFF.

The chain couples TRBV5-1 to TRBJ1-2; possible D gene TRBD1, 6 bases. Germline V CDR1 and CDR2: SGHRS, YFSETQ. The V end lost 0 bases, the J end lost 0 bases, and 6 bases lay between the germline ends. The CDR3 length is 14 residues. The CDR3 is CASSLGDTNYGYTF. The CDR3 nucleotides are TGCGCCAGCAGCTTGGGGGACACTAACTATGGCTACACCTTC.